This is a list of T cell receptor beta chains from one sample in a study of cytomegalovirus exposure and HLA in healthy donors. The repertoire was sequenced with immunoSEQ multiplex PCR; TCRdb's copy has only in-frame clones and lacks some. The sample lists some 78,000 clones, more than 75% seen once, with around 25% in the top ten. Sequenced input: PBMCs. Every receptor here comes from a woman aged 45-60 years in good health and CMV-seropositive. Both conserved end residues are part of each CDR3. Not all rows give a size; the values are once, few, many and, for expanded clones, a class.

clone size	V gene	CDR3 protein
-	TRBV30	CAWASAAEQFF
-	TRBV13	CASSLGTVNTEAFF
-	TRBV13	CASSSRGEETQYF
-	TRBV29-1	CSVLWRNIQYF
-	TRBV11-3	CASSPSRGSSGYTF
-	TRBV5-1	CASGLAGTDTQYF
-	TRBV6-5	CASSTPSGGTDTQYF
-	TRBV5-1	CASSLGTGRAYEQYF
-	TRBV6-5	CASSRTHNTEAFF
-	TRBV19	CASSINSLAGAYNEQFF
-	TRBV9	CASSVGLVSTDTQYF
-	TRBV7-9	CASSLSTLNTEAFF
-	TRBV28	CASSPAARSRGTEAFF
-	TRBV29-1	CSVEAGGSEQYF
-	TRBV9	CASGEGPTLIDTQYF
-	TRBV2	CASSDGQGNYGYTF
few	TRBV5-1	CASSQGQGRDTQYF
-	TRBV19	CASSQTGGQETQYF
-	TRBV5-4	CASSLTGRGSTDTQYF
-	TRBV30	CAWSVSLGTGKEKLFF
-	TRBV18	CASSGTSGSTGELFF
-	TRBV5-1	CASSLDWTSRDTQYF